This TCR beta chain was recovered during a study of Tregs in tolerant kidney transplant recipients. The nonmyeloablative bone marrow transplants came from related graft donors, with transient mixed chimerism. Thawed PBMCs were FACS-sorted into unstimulated CD4+CD25+CD127- regulatory T cells, CD4+CD25- non-regulatory cells, CD4 and CD8 cells. The CDR3 runs 15 residues. The V gene lost 5 bases and the J gene lost 4 bases, with 16 bases spanning the gap. The V gene's germline CDR1 is SEHNR and CDR2 FQNEAQ (reference sequence). With respect to this clone: Its specificity is not known. The observed sequence ends 3 residues before the CDR3 terminus, with the missing tail filled in from the germline J gene.

Study-wide results and caveats: Tolerant patients' donor-specific Tregs expanded beyond overall Tregs, suggesting antigen-driven growth. Expanding Tregs on activated donor B cells appeared to best identify donor-specific TCRbeta clones.

Produced via immunoSEQ multiplex PCR; TCRdb's table is partial and in-frame only. Found here are some 22,000 clones; the top ten clones hold more than 3.5%. The specimen was CD4+ T cells from blood (PBMCs), collected 6 months after the transplant. This chain uses TRBV7-9 with TRBJ2-3; D may be TRBD1 (6 bases). The TCR sequence derives from a human patient who received a combined kidney and bone marrow transplant. Certain T cells may be donor cells from the graft. CDR3 bases read: TGTGCCAGCAGCCTCCCCTACAGGGATCCAGATACG. It yields the protein CASSLPYRDPDT. The whole CDR3 protein is CASSLPYRDPDTQYF.